The 3 T cell receptor beta chains below were found in one sample sequenced in a study of cytomegalovirus exposure and HLA in healthy donors. The PCR contained 60 Vbeta and 13 Jbeta primers. Data came from immunoSEQ multiplex PCR; TCRdb stores just in-frame clones and leaves some out. The sample carries about 120,000 clones, around 70% recorded once. Material: PBMCs. These receptor sequences come from a woman aged 40 to 50 in good health and CMV-seropositive.

The rearrangement joins TRBV18 to TRBJ1-1; no clear D gene. Germline V gene lookup returns CDR1 KGHSH and CDR2 LQKENI. With 4 bases removed from V and 3 bases from J, the gap between germline ends came to 15 bases. This CDR3 comprises 15 residues. The CDR3 spells CASSREGNRDTEAFF. The CDR3 DNA is TGTGCCAGCTCACGAGAGGGAAATCGCGACACTGAAGCTTTCTTT.

The chain combines TRBV19 with TRBJ2-5; 7 bases match TRBD1. This CDR3 has 14 residues. Germline loops: CDR1 LNHDA, CDR2 SQIVND (reference sequence). J gave up 4 bases and V 5 bases, and 7 bases lay outside the gene matches. As DNA, the CDR3 is TGTGCCAGTAGTTCATACAGGGGTGGAGAGACCCAGTACTTC. This encodes CASSSYRGGETQYF.

The V and J genes are TRBV7-2 and TRBJ2-7, with 9 bases identical to TRBD2. Unmatched junction bases numbered 2, after V lost 0 bases and J lost 2 bases. In germline, CDR1 is SGHTA, CDR2 FQGNSA. This CDR3 is built from 15 residues. CDR3 sequence (DNA): TGTGCCAGCAGCTTAGCTAGCGGGGGTCCCTACGAGCAGTACTTC. It specifies CASSLASGGPYEQYF.